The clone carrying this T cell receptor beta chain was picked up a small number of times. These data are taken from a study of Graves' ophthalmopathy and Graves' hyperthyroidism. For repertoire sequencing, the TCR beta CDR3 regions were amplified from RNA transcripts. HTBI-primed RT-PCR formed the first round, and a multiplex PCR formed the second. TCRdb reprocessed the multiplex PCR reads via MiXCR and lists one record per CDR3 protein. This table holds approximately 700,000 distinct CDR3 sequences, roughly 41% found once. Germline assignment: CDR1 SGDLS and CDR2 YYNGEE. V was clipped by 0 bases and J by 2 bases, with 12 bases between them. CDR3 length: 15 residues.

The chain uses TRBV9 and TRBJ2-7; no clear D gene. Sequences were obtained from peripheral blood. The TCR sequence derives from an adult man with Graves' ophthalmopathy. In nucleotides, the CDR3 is TGTGCCAGCAGCGTAGAGGTAGGGATGACCTACGAGCAGTACTTC. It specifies CASSVEVGMTYEQYF.